The source of this TCR beta chain is a study of T-cell memory formation after mild COVID-19. TCRdb fed the 5' RACE reads into MiXCR, producing one record per CDR3 protein. In the table there are fewer than 350,000 distinct CDR3 sequences, about 13% of which are singletons. Germline-derived CDR1 and CDR2 are SGHNT and YYREEE (reference sequence). V lost 6 bases, J lost 2 bases, and 17 bases lay in between. The CDR3 spans 15 residues. The rearrangement joins TRBV5-4 to TRBJ1-1; weak D call: TRBD1 (6 bases). The clonotype was recovered from a man between 18 and 29 years old who had mild COVID-19 (a few samples of this study predate the infection). Cell type and time point are not known. The sample taken for sequencing was PBMCs or a T cell subset sorted from them (not recorded which). The CDR3 DNA sequence: TGTGCCAGCACTACCCGAATGGGGGCAAACACTGAAGCTTTCTTT. Encoded protein: CASTTRMGANTEAFF.